This T cell receptor (beta chain) was observed in a study of cytomegalovirus exposure and HLA in healthy donors. Study results and limitations: A previous analysis found most TCR beta V segments productive roughly 87% or roughly 30% of the time.

With respect to this clone: Its antigen is not known.

Primers: 60 Vbeta forward and 13 Jbeta reverse. Sequencing was performed with immunoSEQ multiplex PCR; in TCRdb, only in-frame clones are kept and a portion is missing. The repertoire shows around 210,000 clones; the top ten hold about 1%. Germline V CDR1 and CDR2: LGHNT, FRNRAP. V lost 6 bases and J 4 bases, leaving 15 bases between the germline ends. The CDR3 is 14 amino acids. Sequencing was performed on PBMCs. The TCR was taken from a woman aged 25 to 39 in good health and CMV-seropositive. V and J are TRBV12-5 and TRBJ1-2; no clear D gene. The DNA for the CDR3 is TGTGCTAGTGGCCAAGCGTTTCGGGGCTATGGCTACACCTTC. It is translated as CASGQAFRGYGYTF.